The rows below give T cell receptor beta chains drawn from one sample of a study of STAT5B mutations in CD4+ large granular lymphocyte leukemia. Using immunoSEQ multiplex PCR, the repertoire was profiled, and TCRdb retains in-frame clones only, with some absent. The table shows 31,000 or so clones, with about 89% occurring only once. Input material: CD4+ T cells from blood buffy coats. Source of these receptors: a human donor in good health. CDR3s include the opening cysteine and the closing phenylalanine or tryptophan. A D gene is named only where the DNA matches it firmly. Clone size is given for some rows only: seen once, a few or many times, or a class if the clone is expanded.

d_call j_call v_call cdr3_length clone_size cdr3_nt cdr3_aa
. TRBJ2-5 TRBV5-1 14 . TGCGCCAGCAGCACGCTAGGGGGGCAAGAGACCCAGTACTTC CASSTLGGQETQYF
TRBD1 TRBJ2-7 TRBV28 17 . TGTGCCAGCAGTCCCGGGGGACAGGATTCGATTGTTTACGAGCAGTACTTC CASSPGGQDSIVYEQYF
TRBD2 TRBJ2-1 TRBV5-4 16 . TGTGCCAGCAGCATAGGGACTAGCGGGAGGGACAATGAGCAGTTCTTC CASSIGTSGRDNEQFF
TRBD2 TRBJ2-5 TRBV5-1 16 . TGCGCCAGCAGCTTGCGGACTAGCGGAGTACAAGAGACCCAGTACTTC CASSLRTSGVQETQYF
. TRBJ2-3 TRBV20-1 11 . TGCAGTGCTAGGAGTGCAGATACGCAGTATTTT CSARSADTQYF
. TRBJ2-3 TRBV7-9 14 . TGTGCCAGCAGAGGGGGAGGGGTCACAGATACGCAGTATTTT CASRGGGVTDTQYF
. TRBJ1-3 TRBV25-1 13 . TGTGCCAGCGGGTGGACCTGGGGAAACACCATATATTTT CASGWTWGNTIYF
. TRBJ2-2 TRBV6-6 15 . TGTGCCAGCAGGCCGGAACTAGTGAACACCGGGGAGCTGTTTTTT CASRPELVNTGELFF
. TRBJ2-2 TRBV19 15 once TGTGCCAGTACAAAGAGGGACATTACGACCGGGGAGCTGTTTTTT CASTKRDITTGELFF
. TRBJ2-1 TRBV23-1 16 . TGCGCCAGCAGTCAATCCCGGAGGGTGGGGTACAATGAGCAGTTCTTC CASSQSRRVGYNEQFF
. TRBJ2-1 TRBV7-9 14 . TGTGCCAGCAGCTTAGGGGTCTCCTACAATGAGCAGTTCTTC CASSLGVSYNEQFF
TRBD2 TRBJ2-7 TRBV7-3 16 . TGTGCCAGCAGCTTAACCCGGACTAGCGGGAGGAACGAGCAGTACTTC CASSLTRTSGRNEQYF
. TRBJ2-1 TRBV19 13 . TGTGCCAGTAGTATAGTAGGGTGGGATGAGCAGTTCTTC CASSIVGWDEQFF
. TRBJ2-7 TRBV7-8 14 . TGTGCCAGCAGCTTAGGGCTAGCCCGGTACGAGCAGTACTTC CASSLGLARYEQYF
TRBD2 TRBJ2-5 TRBV6-4 19 . TGTGCCAGCAGAACGGGGACTACTACATCGCCTCGCCACCAAGAGACCCAGTACTTC CASRTGTTTSPRHQETQYF
. TRBJ1-6 TRBV6-1 17 . TGTGCCAGCAGTGTTAGTGTAGCTTCTCCCGCGGGTTCACCCCTCCACTTT CASSVSVASPAGSPLHF
. TRBJ1-2 TRBV15 14 . TGTGCCACCAGCAGAGGCTGGGGGGACTATGGCTACACCTTC CATSRGWGDYGYTF
TRBD1 TRBJ1-1 TRBV10-3 16 . TGTGCCATCAGTGAGTGGAACAGGGGGCGCGACACTGAAGCTTTCTTT CAISEWNRGRDTEAFF
. TRBJ2-2 TRBV6-5 16 . TGTGCCAGCAGTTACTACGGGAGTAAGGACACCGGGGAGCTGTTTTTT CASSYYGSKDTGELFF
. TRBJ2-2 TRBV27 16 . TGTGCCAGCAGTCTGATTTTACGGACGGCCACCGGGGAGCTGTTTTTT CASSLILRTATGELFF
TRBD2 TRBJ2-1 TRBV27 16 . TGTGCCAGCAGTTACAGGAGCGGGGGCTCCTACAATGAGCAGTTCTTC CASSYRSGGSYNEQFF
. TRBJ2-3 TRBV10-3 11 . TGTGCCATCGGTAACACAGATACGCAGTATTTT CAIGNTDTQYF
. TRBJ1-2 TRBV28 14 . TGTGCCAGCAGGGGCAGCCGGACCCACTATGGCTACACCTTC CASRGSRTHYGYTF
. TRBJ2-7 TRBV10-1 14 few TGCGCCAGCAGTGAGTCGGAACAACCTTACGAGCAGTACTTC CASSESEQPYEQYF
TRBD2 TRBJ2-3 TRBV5-6 17 . TGTGCCAGCAGCTTGGTGGGGACTAGCAGTCGCACAGATACGCAGTATTTT CASSLVGTSSRTDTQYF
TRBD2 TRBJ2-3 TRBV5-4 16 . TGTGCCAGCAGCTTGAATTCGGGAGGGACTACAGATACGCAGTATTTT CASSLNSGGTTDTQYF
. TRBJ1-1 TRBV11-2 14 . TGTGCCAGCAGCTCTCACGTGGGGAACACTGAAGCTTTCTTT CASSSHVGNTEAFF
TRBD1 TRBJ1-2 TRBV6-5 14 . TGTGCCAGCAGCCCCGGGACAGGGTCATTCGACTACACCTTC CASSPGTGSFDYTF
. TRBJ1-1 TRBV6-1 11 once TGTGCCAGCAGTTCGAACACTGAAGCTTTCTTT CASSSNTEAFF
TRBD1 TRBJ1-5 TRBV6-5 15 . TGTGCCAGCAACCGACAGGGAGTAAGCAATCAGCCCCAGCATTTT CASNRQGVSNQPQHF
. TRBJ2-3 TRBV27 13 . TGTGCCAGCCGAAGGATAGAAAGAGATACGCAGTATTTT CASRRIERDTQYF
TRBD1 TRBJ2-3 TRBV19 15 . TGTGCCAGTAGGCCTTTGACAGGGGTCCCAGATACGCAGTATTTT CASRPLTGVPDTQYF
. TRBJ1-1 TRBV28 14 . TGTGCCAGCAGCCCCACCGCCGGCCAGTCTGAAGCTTTCTTT CASSPTAGQSEAFF
TRBD2 TRBJ2-1 TRBV5-4 16 . TGTGCCAGCAGCTTGGGGCTAGCGGGATTGGTAAATGAGCAGTTCTTC CASSLGLAGLVNEQFF
. TRBJ2-7 TRBV5-1 12 . TGCGCCAGCAGCTCGTCGACGAGCGAGCAGTACTTC CASSSSTSEQYF
. TRBJ2-7 TRBV21-1 15 . TGTGCCAGCAGCAAAGAGGGGGTAAGGACCTACGAGCAGTACTTC CASSKEGVRTYEQYF
. TRBJ2-2 TRBV6-5 16 . TGTGCCAGCAGTTACCTGGGACTCCCAAACACCGGGGAGCTGTTTTTT CASSYLGLPNTGELFF
TRBD1 TRBJ1-1 TRBV5-1 14 . TGCGCCAGCAGATTGGGACAGGGGAACACTGAAGCTTTCTTT CASRLGQGNTEAFF
TRBD1 TRBJ1-3 TRBV11-2 16 . TGTGCCAGCAGTCGACCCGGACAGGTCTCTGGAAACACCATATATTTT CASSRPGQVSGNTIYF
. TRBJ2-2 TRBV19 14 . TGTGCCAGTAGTCCCGGGCCGCACGTCGGGGAGCTGTTTTTT CASSPGPHVGELFF
. TRBJ2-5 TRBV29-1 13 . TGCAGCGTTGAAAGACTAGAAGGAGAGACCCAGTACTTC CSVERLEGETQYF
. TRBJ1-2 TRBV13 15 . TGTGCCAGCAGCGTAGGACGGATTGCTAACTATGGCTACACCTTC CASSVGRIANYGYTF
TRBD1 TRBJ2-7 TRBV29-1 15 . TGCAGCGTTTCCGGAGGACAGGGGACGAACGACGAGCAGTACTTC CSVSGGQGTNDEQYF
. TRBJ2-7 TRBV19 11 few TGTGCCAGTGGACTGGGAGACGAGCAGTACTTC CASGLGDEQYF
. TRBJ1-1 TRBV5-1 15 . TGCGCCAGCAGCTTGAATGGGGGGGCCGTAACTGAAGCTTTCTTT CASSLNGGAVTEAFF
TRBD2 TRBJ2-3 TRBV10-2 15 . TGCGCCAGCACTTCACGGACTAGCGGGAGGGATACGCAGTATTTT CASTSRTSGRDTQYF
. TRBJ1-2 TRBV27 17 few TGTGCCAGCAGTTCCCCGAGGGGAAACACCCCTAACTATGGCTACACCTTC CASSSPRGNTPNYGYTF
. TRBJ2-7 TRBV18 13 . TGTGCCAGCTCACCAAGTAGCCCCTACGAGCAGTACTTC CASSPSSPYEQYF
. TRBJ2-7 TRBV19 15 . TGTGCCAGTAGCGGGTCCGGGACCCCGTCCTACGAGCAGTACTTC CASSGSGTPSYEQYF
TRBD2 TRBJ2-1 TRBV5-1 18 . TGCGCCAGCAGCTTGGCGCAAATGACTAGCGGGAATTCGGGTGAGCAGTTCTTC CASSLAQMTSGNSGEQFF
TRBD2 TRBJ2-3 TRBV5-4 15 . TGTGCCAGCAGCCTAGCGGGGAAAAGCACAGATACGCAGTATTTT CASSLAGKSTDTQYF
TRBD2 TRBJ2-7 TRBV2 14 . TGTGCCAGCATCGAGCGGGAGAGCTCCTACGAGCAGTACTTC CASIERESSYEQYF
. TRBJ2-3 TRBV19 17 . TGTGCCAGTAGTCCCCTTACACCGGGCGGCTACGGGGATACGCAGTATTTT CASSPLTPGGYGDTQYF